This TCR beta chain came from a study of early T cells in non-severe SARS-CoV-2 infection (dated by TCRdb to the early 2020s). Background on the whole study: TCR sequencing used bulk RNA from unsorted whole blood, so alpha and beta chains could not be paired.

A few counts support this clonotype. No cognate antigen has been identified for it. Base qualities are not recorded, but no much larger clone differs from it by a single base. General conclusions and limits of the study: VDJdb matching was skewed toward anti-spike CD8 responses and likely underestimated virus-specific expansions by missing private and CD4 specificities.

CDR1 and CDR2, looked up from the germline V gene (reference sequence), are LNHDA and SQIVND. From cysteine to phenylalanine, the CDR3 is 17 amino acids long. Of the read, only the CDR3 DNA is kept; its 51 bases are in frame from base 1. V was cut back by 0 bases and J by 0 bases, leaving a gap of 12 bases between them. This was a case-control study nested in a cohort of healthcare workers in London, UK, who had nasopharyngeal swab PCR tests and blood samples taken every week. Healthcare workers were recruited between 23 and 31 March 2020, during the week of the UK lockdown, and were followed weekly for up to 16 weeks. Libraries were built with 5' RACE. The instrument given in TCRdb is NextSeq 500. To correct for sequencing error and PCR bias, the TCR library protocol tagged individual cDNA molecules with unique molecular identifiers. Both TCR alpha and beta chains were sequenced, and tight co-correlation was observed between alpha and beta sequence abundances in each sample. On the study's bioinformatics: Decombinator V4 was used to annotate the V gene, J gene and CDR3 of the TCR sequences. TCRs were defined as expanded if a significant change between any two time points was detected under a Poisson model with p below 0.0001. Abundances of TCRs were expressed as counts per million after normalisation to the total number of TCRs sequenced in each sample. MAIT TCRs were defined by TRAV1-2 paired with TRAJ12, TRAJ20 or TRAJ33, and iNKT TCRs by TRAV10 paired with TRAJ18. VDJdb, accessed on 1 November 2021, was searched for TCRs annotated for CMV, EBV and SARS-CoV-2, and TCRs annotated for more than one antigen were excluded. TCRdb handled the public reads itself, with Q25 trimming in fastp and clone calling in MiXCR, and kept productive beta chains. Every CDR3 protein is listed once, alongside the most common genes and DNA of its rows. V and J calls and clone size were set by TCRdb, not the authors. The sample table shows about 50,000 distinct CDR3 sequences, and around a tenth are seen once. Just under 15% of the sample lies in the top ten.

Sequencing used whole blood. Rearrangement joined TRBV19 to TRBJ2-1; the D segment cannot be called with confidence. This TCR derives from an adult who was a healthcare worker with PCR-confirmed SARS-CoV-2 infection or an uninfected control (not recorded which). The CDR3 corresponds to CASSIDQSASSYNEQFF. The nucleotide sequence reads as follows: TGTGCCAGTAGTATAGATCAGAGCGCCAGCTCCTACAATGAGCAGTTCTTC.